This paragraph covers one T cell receptor beta chain sequence. What antigen it recognizes has not been identified. The input lacks base qualities; no much larger clone sits a single base away. Another Seattle source contributed samples from volunteer blood donors who had recovered from COVID-19. Each collaborating institution followed its own protocols to collect whole blood in K2EDTA tubes. Collaborator samples were shipped for TCRbeta analysis as frozen whole blood, isolated PBMCs, or DNA extracted from either sample type. The entry originates in a study of blood T cell repertoires in COVID-19 (dated by TCRdb to between 2020 and 2021). Broadly, across the study: The collaborator samples originated in the United States, Italy and Spain and spanned the acute and convalescent phases of COVID-19. The prospective study material was composed of cDNA or gDNA derived from T cells, B-cell-depleted T cells, or PBMCs. The samples were drawn from the first 160 participants of the ongoing ImmuneRACE study and from more than 1,000 subjects provided by 6 global collaborators. The sample metadata nearly always contained a de-identified subject ID, COVID-19 status, age in years and sex. The repertoires were released in a freely available public database meant as a resource for research on the immune response to SARS-CoV-2. Subjects who had been exposed to COVID-19, were actively infected with it, or had recovered from it provided the deeply sampled blood TCRbeta repertoires that made up the dataset. Where HLA class I and class II types were available, the types were taken from metadata supplied by the sample provider, not from assay-based typing. The study at large found these results: Clinical and demographic metadata were provided uncurated, with the amount varying by source and participant.

Relative to germline, V is missing 6 bases and J is missing 3 bases, with 4 bases of the junction outside any gene match. Spanning cysteine to phenylalanine, the CDR3 consists of 14 amino acids. Only the CDR3 part of the read is kept: 42 bases, read in frame from the first base. Looking up the germline V gene yields CDR1 SNHLY and CDR2 FYNNEI. TCRbeta CDR3 regions were amplified from genomic DNA by means of the immunoSEQ Assay, a bias-controlled multiplex PCR. The authors' pipeline ran thus. Nucleated cell counts per sample were estimated from amplification of reference gene primers within the assay. To quantify the absolute abundance of each unique TCRbeta CDR3 rearrangement, sequence reads were collapsed and filtered. For each sample, productive Simpson clonality was calculated as the square root of Simpson's diversity index over productive rearrangements. TCRdb obtained this table from immuneACCESS and retained in-frame rearrangements with V and J assigned. These tables miss some clones; where compared with another copy, unresolved V genes account for less than half of the shortfall, and the remainder is unexplained. That table furnishes V, J and clone size, whereas the DNA furnished D and trimming. The sample records approximately 220,000 clones, roughly 81% of which are singletons. Clones ranked in the top ten supply around 3% of the sample.

The specimen was peripheral blood. Recombination connected TRBV2 to TRBJ2-7, with TRBD1 matching 11 junction bases. The TCR was taken from a man in his forties or fifties who had recovered from COVID-19. The sequence in DNA is TGTGCCAGCAGGCGGACAGGGGGCGTCTACGAGCAGTACTTC. It translates to CASRRTGGVYEQYF.